The T cell receptor (beta chain) described here comes from a study of OX40 agonist ivuxolimab in advanced cancers. Turning to the study itself: Dose-escalation patients' cancers were hepatocellular carcinoma, melanoma, renal cell or head and neck cancer. There were three patients with partial responses, one having hepatocellular carcinoma and two cutaneous melanoma.

Of note for this clone: Its specificity is unknown.

The CDR3 covers 14 residues. V dropped 2 bases and J dropped 7; count of bases not matched to a gene: 2. Germline V gives CDR1 GTSNPN, CDR2 SVGIG (reference sequence). Clones were read by immunoSEQ multiplex PCR, and TCRdb kept only the in-frame ones, dropping some. The sample yields about 76,000 clones, about 88% seen once. Study results and limitations: Clonal expansion was among the lowest in partial responders at 0.1-3.0 mg/kg, especially CD8+.

Specimen: CD4+ or CD8+ T cells sorted from blood, collected in a trial of the OX40 agonist ivuxolimab. This receptor was taken from an adult with an advanced solid tumor such as melanoma, head and neck, liver or kidney cancer. The chain couples TRBV30 to TRBJ2-1; 13 nucleotides agree with TRBD2. The CDR3 coding sequence is TGTGCCTGGAGTCAACTAGCGGGAGGGAATGAGCAGTTCTTC. As protein: CAWSQLAGGNEQFF.